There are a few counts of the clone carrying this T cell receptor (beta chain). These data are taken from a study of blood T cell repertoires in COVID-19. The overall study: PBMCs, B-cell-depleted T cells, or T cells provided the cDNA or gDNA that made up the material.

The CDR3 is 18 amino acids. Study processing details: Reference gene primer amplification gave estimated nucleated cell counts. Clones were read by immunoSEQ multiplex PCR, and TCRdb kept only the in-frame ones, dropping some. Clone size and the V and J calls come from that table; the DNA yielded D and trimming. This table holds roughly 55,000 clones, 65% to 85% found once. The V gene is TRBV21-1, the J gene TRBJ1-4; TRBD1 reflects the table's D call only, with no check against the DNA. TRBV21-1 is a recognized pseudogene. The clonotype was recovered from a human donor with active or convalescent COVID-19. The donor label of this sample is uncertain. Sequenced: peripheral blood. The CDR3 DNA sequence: TGTGCCAGCAGCAGGGGAGGACAGGGGTTCAAGAGTAATGAAAAACTGTTTTTT. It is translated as CASSRGGQGFKSNEKLFF.